A single sample gave rise to the 28 T cell receptor beta chains below, sequenced in a study of CD8+CD57+ T cells in acquired aplastic anemia. Genomic DNA, the template, was used for profiling of the TCR beta VDJ and CDR3. TCRdb reprocessed the reads with MiXCR, giving one entry per CDR3 protein. Of over 150,000 distinct CDR3 sequences detected, roughly 48% appear once; the ten largest clones hold approximately 3%. The patients chosen for sequencing had shown expansion of CD8+CD57+ cells (detected by flow cytometry). Sequenced input: sorted CD4+, CD8+, or CD8+CD57+ T cells (not recorded which) from PBMCs. These receptor sequences come from a human donor with aplastic anemia.

About this clonotype: Mismatch with germline at one junction end may stem from a read error. The rearrangement uses TRBV12-3 or TRBV12-4 and TRBJ2-7, with 9 bases fitting TRBD2. This CDR3 has 18 amino acids. The CDR3 DNA reads TGTGCCAGCAGCTTAGCGCAGACTAGCGGAGCCCAATCCTACGCGCAGTACTTC. Encoded protein: CASSLAQTSGAQSYAQYF.

This clonotype was seen many times. This chain links TRBV15 with TRBJ1-4, with 8 bases lining up with TRBD1. CDR3 length equals 14 residues. V was pared by 6 bases and J by 4 bases, with 4 bases of the junction left unmatched. Germline CDR1 and CDR2: LNHNV and YYDKDF (reference sequence). CDR3 in amino acids: CATRPTGVNEKLFF. The CDR3 DNA reads as TGTGCCACCAGGCCGACAGGGGTTAATGAAAAACTGTTTTTT.

This sequence joins TRBV7-2 and TRBJ1-2; the match to TRBD1 covers 9 bases. V was clipped by 3 bases and J by 8 bases; unmatched bases: 4. The CDR3 is made up of 13 amino acids. The germline CDR1 and CDR2 sequences are SGHTA and FQGNSA. CDR3 coding DNA: TGTGCCAGCAGCTTGGCCGGACAGGGGGGCTACACCTTC. Protein sequence: CASSLAGQGGYTF.

The rearrangement joins TRBV7-9 to TRBJ1-5, with D hard to call. This CDR3 spans 13 amino acids. With 9 bases removed from V and 7 bases from J, the gap between germline ends came to 16 bases. Germline CDR1 and CDR2: SEHNR and FQNEAQ (reference sequence). CDR3 bases: TGTGCCAGTATGGAGCGCGAAGGACAGCCCCAGCATTTT. Translation: CASMEREGQPQHF. Combining the CDR3 with reference TRBV7-9 and TRBJ1-5 gives the whole variable domain DTGVSQNPRHKITKRGQNVTFRCDPISEHNRLYWYRQTLGQGPEFLTYFQNEAQLEKSRLLSDRFSAERPKGSFSTLEIQRTEQGDSAMYLCASMEREGQPQHFGDGTRLSIL.

V and J are TRBV19 and TRBJ2-1, with 7 bases that match TRBD2. V trimming: 4 bases; J trimming: 3 bases; junction bases outside the gene matches: 6. Per the germline V gene, CDR1 is LNHDA and CDR2 is SQIVND (reference sequence). The CDR3 is made up of 15 amino acids. The CDR3 is CASSSGSGNYNEQFF. CDR3 in DNA: TGTGCCAGTAGTAGCGGGAGTGGGAACTACAATGAGCAGTTCTTC.

This rearrangement joins TRBV2 to TRBJ1-5; TRBD1 is a possible D gene (5 bases). Trimming pared 3 bases from V and 1 base from J, leaving 10 bases between. This CDR3 is 15 amino acids long. Germline-derived CDR1 and CDR2 are SNHLY and FYNNEI. The CDR3, as DNA: TGTGCCAGCAGTGATCGTTCAGGGAGCAATCAGCCCCAGCATTTT. This translates into CASSDRSGSNQPQHF.

This chain connects TRBV2 to TRBJ2-1; 15 nucleotides line up with TRBD2. Losses at the gene ends were 6 bases for V and 9 bases for J; bases not matched to a gene: 6. The germline gives CDR1 SNHLY, CDR2 FYNNEI. The CDR3 sequence is 15 residues long. CDR3 sequence: CASRIGLAGGGEQFF. DNA of the CDR3: TGTGCCAGCAGGATTGGACTAGCGGGAGGGGGTGAGCAGTTCTTC.

The chain has TRBV3-1 and TRBJ1-4; D not resolved. The CDR3 has 15 residues. The germline gives CDR1 LGHDT, CDR2 YNNKEL (reference sequence). With 0 bases removed from V and 7 bases from J, the gap between germline ends came to 12 bases. The CDR3, as DNA: TGTGCCAGCAGCCAAGATGGGCGGGGTTTTGAAAAACTGTTTTTT. Translation gives CASSQDGRGFEKLFF.

This clonotype was detected only once. The CDR3 loop reads CANGLQGTYEQYF. The CDR3 DNA sequence: TGTGCCAACGGCCTACAGGGTACCTACGAGCAGTACTTC. The chain recombines TRBV2 with TRBJ2-7, with TRBD1 as a possible D gene (6 bases). Trimming pared 10 bases from V and 2 bases from J, leaving 15 bases between. CDR1 and CDR2 from the germline V gene are SNHLY and FYNNEI. This CDR3 spans 13 amino acids.

About this clonotype itself: One end of the junction does not line up with germline, which may come from a read error. The V call is TRBV18, the J call TRBJ1-1; D is ambiguous. Germline values: CDR1 KGHSH, CDR2 LQKENI. CDR3 size: 15 residues. In nucleotides, the CDR3 is TGTGCCAGCTCACCGTGGGTTGATATGAACCCTGAAGCTTTCTTT. The encoded protein is CASSPWVDMNPEAFF. Combining the CDR3 with reference TRBV18 and TRBJ1-1 gives the whole variable domain NAGVMQNPRHLVRRRGQEARLRCSPMKGHSHVYWYRQLPEEGLKFMVYLQKENIIDESGMPKERFSAEFPKEGPSILRIQQVVRGDSAAYFCASSPWVDMNPEAFFGQGTRLTVV.

This clonotype was found many times. The chain is built from TRBV11-2 and TRBJ1-4, with 9 bases identical to TRBD1. Germline CDR1 and CDR2: SGHAT and FQNNGV. After removal of 0 bases from V and 10 bases from J, the junction contained 15 bases not matched to a gene. The CDR3 length is 18 residues. CDR3 region: CASSLDGRLRDREGKLFF. The DNA of the CDR3 is TGTGCCAGCAGCTTAGATGGGAGGTTGAGGGACAGGGAGGGAAAACTGTTTTTT.

The V gene is TRBV6-2 or TRBV6-3, the J gene TRBJ1-3; D is ambiguous. Germline V gene sequence: CDR1 MNHEY, CDR2 SVGEGT. Trimming pared 7 bases from V and 0 bases from J, leaving 13 bases between. The CDR3 is made up of 15 amino acids. The CDR3 DNA is TGTGCCAGCAATCAAGGACTGCGCTCTGGAAACACCATATATTTT. This encodes CASNQGLRSGNTIYF.

The chain is built from TRBV7-2 and TRBJ2-2; D ambiguous. The CDR3 is made up of 11 amino acids. V shed 2 bases and J shed 9 bases, with 4 bases lying between them. Germline CDR1 and CDR2: SGHTA and FQGNSA. CDR3: CASSLKRELFF. The CDR3 region has the DNA TGTGCCAGCAGCTTAAAGCGGGAGCTGTTTTTT.

There are a few counts of this clonotype. V is TRBV11-2 and J is TRBJ2-7; 12 nucleotides line up with TRBD1. V trimming: 6 bases; J trimming: 1 base; junction bases outside the gene matches: 7. CDR1 is SGHAT and CDR2 is FQNNGV in the germline V gene. There are 16 residues in the CDR3. DNA for the CDR3: TGTGCCAGCAGATTTCCGGGACAGGGGGCTTCCTACGAGCAGTACTTC. As protein: CASRFPGQGASYEQYF.

V usage is TRBV15 and J usage is TRBJ1-1; TRBD1 is a possible D gene (6 bases). CDR3 length: 11 amino acids. The germline CDR1 and CDR2 sequences are LNHNV and YYDKDF (reference sequence). Trimming took 3 bases from V and 9 from J, leaving 8 bases between them. The CDR3 DNA is TGTGCCACCAGCAGGGACAGCCAAGCTTTCTTT. It specifies CATSRDSQAFF. The full variable domain, its missing parts supplied by reference TRBV15 and TRBJ1-1, is DAMVIQNPRYQVTQFGKPVTLSCSQTLNHNVMYWYQQKSSQAPKLLFHYYDKDFNNEADTPDNFQSRRPNTSFCFLDIRSPGLGDTAMYLCATSRDSQAFFGQGTRLTVV.

The chain uses TRBV10-3 and TRBJ2-7, with D unclear. The CDR3 sequence is 14 residues long. Germline lookup yields CDR1 ENHRY and CDR2 SYGVKD. The V end was cut by 0 bases, the J end by 2 bases, with 8 bases between. The DNA for the CDR3 is TGTGCCATCAGTGAGTCTCCCCCGACCTACGAGCAGTACTTC. Amino acids: CAISESPPTYEQYF.

Only a few counts were recorded for this clonotype. V and J are TRBV28 and TRBJ2-2; 9 bases match TRBD1. V dropped 8 bases and J dropped 5; count of bases not matched to a gene: 6. CDR1 is MDHEN and CDR2 is SYDVKM in the germline V gene. The CDR3 consists of 14 residues. The CDR3 DNA reads as TGTGCCAGCGGGGACAGGGCTCCTACCGGGGAGCTGTTTTTT. The encoded protein is CASGDRAPTGELFF.

This clonotype has just a few counts. J is TRBJ2-3 and V is TRBV30, with TRBD1 matching over 8 bases. This CDR3 has 14 amino acids. Germline-derived CDR1 and CDR2 are GTSNPN and SVGIG (reference sequence). The V and J ends lost 3 bases and 2 bases, in that order; junction bases with no gene match: 4. For the CDR3, the DNA is TGTGCCTGGAGCCAGGGGGCGAACACAGATACGCAGTATTTT. It codes for CAWSQGANTDTQYF. Drawing the rest from reference TRBV30 and TRBJ2-3, the complete variable domain is SQTIHQWPATLVQPVGSPLSLECTVEGTSNPNLYWYRQAAGRGLQLLFYSVGIGQISSEVPQNLSASRPQDRQFILSSKKLLLSDSGFYLCAWSQGANTDTQYFGPGTRLTVL.

The rearrangement uses TRBV12-3 or TRBV12-4 and TRBJ1-5, with 9 bases fitting TRBD1. Trimming took 6 bases from V and 4 from J; bases not matched to a gene: 7. The CDR3 is 15 residues long. For the CDR3, the DNA is TGTGCCAGCAGCTCAGGCGGGACAGGGAATCAGCCCCAGCATTTT. It translates to CASSSGGTGNQPQHF.

This clonotype was seen ten or more times. This chain joins TRBV4-2 and TRBJ2-7; D might be TRBD2 (6 bases). Germline V gene data show CDR1 as LGHNA and CDR2 as YNFKEQ. The length of the CDR3 is 17 residues. Trimming left V 8 bases short and J 1 base short, with 24 bases between. CDR3 sequence reads: CASSNRDAIGGSYEQYF. In DNA form, the CDR3 reads TGTGCCAGCTCCAACCGGGACGCAATCGGGGGTTCCTACGAGCAGTACTTC.

This clonotype was detected only a few times. V and J are TRBV28 and TRBJ1-2; TRBD1 agrees at 9 bases. J was trimmed by 7 bases and V by 4 bases; bases with no gene match: 7. Germline loops: CDR1 MDHEN, CDR2 SYDVKM. This CDR3 contains 14 residues. CDR3 protein: CASSSQGARGGYTF. CDR3 bases: TGTGCCAGCAGTTCACAGGGGGCGCGAGGTGGCTACACCTTC.

The rearrangement links TRBV7-9 to TRBJ2-1, with a possible D match to TRBD1 (6 bases). Trimming removed 6 bases from V and 6 bases from J, with 12 bases in between. CDR1 SEHNR and CDR2 FQNEAQ come from the germline V gene (reference sequence). The CDR3 is made up of 13 amino acids. CDR3 sequence reads: CASSTQGFNEQFF. CDR3 DNA sequence: TGTGCCAGCAGTACCCAGGGGTTCAATGAGCAGTTCTTC.

V gene TRBV30 combines with J gene TRBJ2-7; TRBD2 aligns across 8 bases. The CDR3 is 13 residues long. V lost 2 bases, J lost 2 bases, and 2 bases stayed unmatched. Germline V gene sequence: CDR1 GTSNPN, CDR2 SVGIG (reference sequence). CDR3: CAWSLAGPYEQYF. CDR3 DNA: TGTGCCTGGAGTCTAGCGGGCCCCTACGAGCAGTACTTC.

The chain carries TRBV20-1 and TRBJ2-7, with 10 bases aligning to TRBD2. Unmatched junction bases numbered 11, after V lost 6 bases and J lost 6 bases. CDR1 is DFQATT, CDR2 SNEGSKA, per germline (reference sequence). This CDR3 has 14 amino acids. CDR3 DNA sequence: TGCAGTGCAACCCGCGGGACTAGCGTCTCCGAGCAGTACTTC. Protein sequence: CSATRGTSVSEQYF.

This clonotype was observed at least ten times. V gene TRBV9 combines with J gene TRBJ1-3; possible D gene TRBD1, 6 bases. Trimming removed 0 bases at V and 0 bases at J, with 10 bases between. The CDR3 covers 16 residues. Germline CDR1 and CDR2: SGDLS and YYNGEE. The chain's CDR3 is CASSVGTASSGNTIYF. The DNA of the CDR3 is TGTGCCAGCAGCGTAGGGACAGCTAGCTCTGGAAACACCATATATTTT.

J is TRBJ2-7 and V is TRBV7-2; D not certain. This CDR3 spans 12 amino acids. V was clipped by 1 base and J by 4 bases, with 5 bases between them. The germline CDR1 and CDR2 sequences are SGHTA and FQGNSA. The CDR3 coding sequence is TGTGCCAGCAGCTTAGTAGGTTACGAGCAGTACTTC. Its translation is CASSLVGYEQYF.

The CDR3 is CASTLRPGSGEGGYTF. The CDR3 DNA reads as TGTGCCAGCACTCTCCGACCGGGTTCCGGGGAAGGTGGCTACACCTTC. V gene TRBV6-1 combines with J gene TRBJ1-2; D unclear. V was shortened by 7 bases and J by 7 bases, with 25 bases between the two germline ends. Per germline, CDR1 MNHNS and CDR2 SASEGT. The CDR3 is made up of 16 amino acids.

This clonotype was seen a handful of times. This rearrangement joins TRBV7-6 to TRBJ2-7; D unresolved. The germline CDR1 and CDR2 sequences are SGHVS and FNYEAQ. The CDR3 covers 12 residues. The germline V and J ends were trimmed by 4 bases and 6 bases, with 10 bases remaining between them. Written as DNA, the CDR3 is TGTGCCAGCAGCTCCACGCCACTCGAGCAGTACTTC. This codes for CASSSTPLEQYF.